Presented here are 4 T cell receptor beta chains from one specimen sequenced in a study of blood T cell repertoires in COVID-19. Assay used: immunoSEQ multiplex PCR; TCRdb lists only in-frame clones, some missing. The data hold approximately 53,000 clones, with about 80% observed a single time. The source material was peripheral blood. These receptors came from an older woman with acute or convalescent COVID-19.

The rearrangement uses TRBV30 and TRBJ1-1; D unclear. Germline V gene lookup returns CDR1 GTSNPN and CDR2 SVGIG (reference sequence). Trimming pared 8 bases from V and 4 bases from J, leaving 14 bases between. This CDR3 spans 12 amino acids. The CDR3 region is CALSREGTEAFF. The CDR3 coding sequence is TGTGCCCTCAGCCGGGAGGGCACTGAAGCTTTCTTT.

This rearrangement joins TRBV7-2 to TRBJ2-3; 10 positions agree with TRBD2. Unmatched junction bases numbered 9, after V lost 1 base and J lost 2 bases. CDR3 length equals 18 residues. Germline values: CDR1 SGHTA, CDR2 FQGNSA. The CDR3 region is CASSLVASGGPPTDTQYF. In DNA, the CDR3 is TGTGCCAGCAGCTTAGTTGCTAGCGGGGGACCCCCCACAGATACGCAGTATTTT.

CDR3 in DNA: TGTGCCAGCAGCTTCCTACTAGCGGGGGGAACAGATACGCAGTATTTT. This encodes CASSFLLAGGTDTQYF. The chain employs TRBV11-3 and TRBJ2-3, with 12 bases aligning to TRBD2. Per the germline V gene, CDR1 is SGHNT and CDR2 is YENEEA. The CDR3 is 16 residues long. V lost 3 bases to trimming and J lost 3 bases; unmatched junction nucleotides: 4.

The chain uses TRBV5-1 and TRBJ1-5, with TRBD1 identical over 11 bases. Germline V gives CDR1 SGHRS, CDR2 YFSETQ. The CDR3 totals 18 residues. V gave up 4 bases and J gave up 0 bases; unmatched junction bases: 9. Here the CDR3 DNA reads TGCGCCAGCAGCCCAGGAGGACAGGGGGCATATAGCAATCAGCCCCAGCATTTT. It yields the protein CASSPGGQGAYSNQPQHF.